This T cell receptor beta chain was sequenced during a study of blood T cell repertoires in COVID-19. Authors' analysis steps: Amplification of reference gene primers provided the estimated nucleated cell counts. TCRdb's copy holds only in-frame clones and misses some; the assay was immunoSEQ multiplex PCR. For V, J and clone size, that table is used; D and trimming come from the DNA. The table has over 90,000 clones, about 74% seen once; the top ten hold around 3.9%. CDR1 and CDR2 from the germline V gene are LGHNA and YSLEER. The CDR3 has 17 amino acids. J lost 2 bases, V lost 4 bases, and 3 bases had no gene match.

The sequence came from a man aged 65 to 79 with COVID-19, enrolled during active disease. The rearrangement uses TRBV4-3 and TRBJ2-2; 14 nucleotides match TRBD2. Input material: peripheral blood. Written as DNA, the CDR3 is TGCGCCAGCAGCCCGACTAGCGGGAGGGCCAACACCGGGGAGCTGTTTTTT. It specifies CASSPTSGRANTGELFF.